The 13 T cell receptor beta chains below were found in one sample sequenced in a study of cytomegalovirus exposure and HLA in healthy donors. This PCR relied on a set of 60 Vbeta primers and 13 Jbeta primers. Only in-frame clones appear in the TCRdb table, and some are missing; sequencing was by immunoSEQ multiplex PCR. Here the sample spans 130,000 to 150,000 clones, around 78% being singletons. Source material: PBMCs. These receptors were taken from a man aged 40-49 years in good health and CMV-seropositive.

This clone was observed a single time. The chain carries TRBV29-1 and TRBJ1-1; tentatively, D is TRBD1 (5 bases). CDR3 length: 13 residues. Germline V lookup: CDR1 SQVTM, CDR2 ANQGSEA. The V end was cut by 7 bases, the J end by 6 bases, with 18 bases between. This CDR3 is CSGRRDPGAEAFF. The CDR3 DNA reads as TGCAGCGGCCGCCGGGACCCGGGGGCTGAAGCTTTCTTT.

Concerning this clone itself: Different DNA sequences within this sample yield the same CDR3. The gene calls are TRBV10-3 and TRBJ2-7; possible D gene TRBD1, 6 bases. Germline values: CDR1 ENHRY, CDR2 SYGVKD. The V and J ends lost 3 bases and 6 bases respectively, with 12 bases between them. The CDR3 extends over 13 amino acids. In DNA form, the CDR3 reads TGTGCCATCAGTGAAGGGCAGGGGAGCGAGCAGTACTTC. Residues: CAISEGQGSEQYF.

This clone was seen once. The genes are TRBV7-9 and TRBJ2-3, with D perhaps TRBD1 (6 bases). This CDR3 is built from 17 residues. CDR1 SEHNR and CDR2 FQNEAQ come from the germline V gene (reference sequence). The ends were cut back, 4 bases at V and 4 bases at J, with 21 bases in the middle. The CDR3 nucleotides read TGTGCCAGCAGCTCACCCACCGCACTGACAGGTTCAGATACGCAGTATTTT. Translating it yields CASSSPTALTGSDTQYF.

This clone was counted only a few times. The chain employs TRBV19 and TRBJ2-2; 7 bases line up with TRBD1. Per germline, CDR1 LNHDA and CDR2 SQIVND (reference sequence). V lost 3 bases and J lost 4; bases outside the gene matches: 2. The CDR3 runs 14 residues. CDR3: CASSMGQITGELFF. In DNA form, the CDR3 reads TGTGCCAGTAGTATGGGACAGATCACCGGGGAGCTGTTTTTT.

Of note for this clone: The junction and the germline gene differ at one end; a read error may be behind it. The V call is TRBV7-9, the J call TRBJ1-4, with D perhaps TRBD1 (6 bases). The CDR3 sequence is 14 residues long. Germline V CDR1 and CDR2: SEHNR, FQNEAQ (reference sequence). The CDR3 DNA sequence: TGTTCCAGCAGCTTAGGACAGAGTAATGAAAAACTGTTTTTT. Its translation is CSSSLGQSNEKLFF.

V gene TRBV19 combines with J gene TRBJ1-2; 7 bases line up with TRBD1. Germline V gene data show CDR1 as LNHDA and CDR2 as SQIVND (reference sequence). Trimming took 4 bases from V and 4 from J; bases not matched to a gene: 6. This CDR3 contains 14 residues. This CDR3 is CASSTGQIFYGYTF. The CDR3 DNA follows: TGTGCCAGTAGTACGGGACAGATATTCTATGGCTACACCTTC.

CDR3 residues: CASSPNTETQYF. CDR3 coding DNA: TGTGCCAGTAGTCCCAACACGGAGACCCAGTACTTC. The chain employs TRBV19 and TRBJ2-5, with D unresolved. From germline, CDR1 is LNHDA and CDR2 SQIVND (reference sequence). This CDR3 is 12 amino acids long. Trimming stripped 5 bases from V and 5 bases from J, with 9 bases between.

The chain combines TRBV5-1 with TRBJ1-1, with 7 bases aligning to TRBD1. Trimming cost V 2 bases and J 2 bases; bases outside gene matches: 3. Germline V lookup: CDR1 SGHRS, CDR2 YFSETQ. The CDR3 extends over 14 amino acids. CDR3 sequence: CASSLTGANTEAFF. The DNA of the CDR3 is TGCGCCAGCAGCTTAACAGGGGCAAACACTGAAGCTTTCTTT.

This sequence joins TRBV6-5 and TRBJ1-5; TRBD1 matches 8 bases. Germline CDR1 MNHEY, CDR2 SVGAGI. The CDR3 length is 13 residues. The junction had 1 base not matched to a gene; V was cut back by 6 bases and J by 3 bases. CDR3 sequence: CASRTGVNQPQHF. As DNA, the CDR3 is TGTGCCAGCAGGACAGGGGTCAATCAGCCCCAGCATTTT.

The CDR3 DNA is TGTGTCCTGCATCCGGGAGGAGTGGGTTACGAGCAGTACTTC. The encoded protein is CVLHPGGVGYEQYF. The rearrangement uses TRBV30 and TRBJ2-7; 7 bases map to TRBD2. This CDR3 is 14 amino acids long. Germline CDR1 and CDR2: GTSNPN and SVGIG (reference sequence).

The rearrangement uses TRBV29-1 and TRBJ1-5; possibly TRBD1 for D (5 bases). V lost 4 bases to trimming and J lost 1 base, with 5 bases between them. The germline gives CDR1 SQVTM, CDR2 ANQGSEA. The CDR3 sequence is 12 residues long. DNA of the CDR3: TGCAGCGTTGGGGGCAGCAATCAGCCCCAGCATTTT. This sequence encodes CSVGGSNQPQHF.

The rearrangement uses TRBV9 and TRBJ1-2; 8 bases map to TRBD1. The CDR3 runs to 16 residues. Germline V gene lookup returns CDR1 SGDLS and CDR2 YYNGEE. After removal of 3 bases from V and 4 bases from J, the junction contained 11 bases not matched to a gene. CDR3 region: CASSASTGANGYGYTF. The CDR3 DNA reads as TGTGCCAGCAGCGCCTCGACAGGGGCCAACGGCTATGGCTACACCTTC.

The sample holds one count of this clone. The V call is TRBV14, the J call TRBJ2-5; D is unclear. The J call may be incorrect, as the DNA end agrees better with TRBJ2-7. The CDR3 is made up of 13 amino acids. The germline V gene encodes CDR1 SGHDN and CDR2 FVKESK. CDR3 amino acids: CASSQDSLGEQYF. For the CDR3, the DNA is TGTGCCAGCAGCCAAGATTCCCTGGGCGAGCAGTACTTC.